This TCR beta chain derives from a study of T cell responses to AZD1222 COVID-19 vaccine. Trimming stripped 5 bases from V and 9 bases from J, with 11 bases between. Germline V gives CDR1 MNHEY, CDR2 SMNVEV (reference sequence). The CDR3 runs 12 residues. Measured with immunoSEQ multiplex PCR; TCRdb has only the in-frame clones, and not every one. The sample totals around 140,000 clones. The chain combines TRBV27 with TRBJ2-1, with D possibly TRBD1 on 6 matching bases. The TCR comes from an adult in good health. Sequenced sample: peripheral blood. The CDR3 DNA sequence: TGTGCCAGCAGTGTCAGGGGTCTTGAGCAGTTCTTC. It is translated as CASSVRGLEQFF.